This T cell receptor beta chain derives from a study of post-analysis software for immune sequencing data. Study at large: The disease courses covered relapsing-remitting, secondary progressive and progressive-relapsing multiple sclerosis.

Unique molecular identifiers were present in the TCR beta cDNA libraries. The yield from around 1 to 10 million T cells was around 500,000 cDNA molecules in total. TCRdb re-called the PCR reads with MiXCR, one entry per CDR3 protein. The profile shows about 820,000 distinct CDR3 sequences, approximately 53% of them singletons. Notes on this clonotype: Its matching antigen is unknown.

Overall study findings and caveats: Roughly 5 TRBV segments, including TRBV5-6, TRBV5-1 and TRBV20-1, were more frequent in patients than controls.

The trim removed 6 bases at V and 0 bases at J, leaving 5 bases unmatched. The CDR3 contains 15 residues. The chain links TRBV12-3 or TRBV12-4 to TRBJ2-5; TRBD1 aligns across 9 bases. The TCR comes from a girl under 18 with multiple sclerosis. Sequenced sample: blood. This CDR3 is CASRSGQGYQETQYF. Written as DNA, the CDR3 is TGTGCCAGCAGATCCGGACAGGGGTACCAAGAGACCCAGTACTTC.